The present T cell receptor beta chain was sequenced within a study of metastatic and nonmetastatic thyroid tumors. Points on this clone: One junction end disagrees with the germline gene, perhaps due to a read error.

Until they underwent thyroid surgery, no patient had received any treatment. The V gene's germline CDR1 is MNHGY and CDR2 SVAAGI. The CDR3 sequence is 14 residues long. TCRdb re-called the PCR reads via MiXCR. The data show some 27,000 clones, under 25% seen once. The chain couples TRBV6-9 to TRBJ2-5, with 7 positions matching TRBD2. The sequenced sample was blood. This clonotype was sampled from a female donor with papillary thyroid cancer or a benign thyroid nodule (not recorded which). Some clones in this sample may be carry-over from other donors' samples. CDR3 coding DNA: TGCGCCAGCAGCGCGAGCGGGACCCAAGAGACCCAGTACTTC. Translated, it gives CASSASGTQETQYF.